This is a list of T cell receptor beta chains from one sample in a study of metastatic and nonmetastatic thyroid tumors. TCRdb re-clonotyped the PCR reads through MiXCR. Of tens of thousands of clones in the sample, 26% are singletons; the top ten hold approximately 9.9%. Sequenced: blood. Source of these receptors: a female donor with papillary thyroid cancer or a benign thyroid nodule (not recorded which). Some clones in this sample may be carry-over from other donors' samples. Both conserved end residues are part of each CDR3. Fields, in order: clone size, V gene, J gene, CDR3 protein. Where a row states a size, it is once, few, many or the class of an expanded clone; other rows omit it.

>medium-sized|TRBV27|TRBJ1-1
CASRGSLMNTEAFF
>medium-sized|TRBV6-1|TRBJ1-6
CASSGTGDYSPLHF
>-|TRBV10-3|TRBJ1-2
CAISEGRTGADGYTF
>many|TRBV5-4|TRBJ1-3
CASSLQSAALSGNTIYF
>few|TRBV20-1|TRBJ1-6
CSATGGVNSPLHF
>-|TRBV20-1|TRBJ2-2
CSARDVGKGDTGELFF
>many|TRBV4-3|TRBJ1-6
CASSQDHGPHSPLHF
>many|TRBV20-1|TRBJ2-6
CSGRSPGANVLTF
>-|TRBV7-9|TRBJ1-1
CAYSTLRDGNTEAFF
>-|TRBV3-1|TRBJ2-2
CASSQDVTGELFF
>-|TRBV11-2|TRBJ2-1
CASSLQPGLAGGWNEQFF
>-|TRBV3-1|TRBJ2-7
CASSPSGTSGKYEQYF
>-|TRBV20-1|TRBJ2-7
CSALKGRLAGSDEQYF
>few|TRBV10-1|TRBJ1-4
CASGPRAPQKLFF
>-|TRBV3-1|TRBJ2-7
CASGEWDEQYF
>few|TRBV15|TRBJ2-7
CATSRAVDNSYEQYF
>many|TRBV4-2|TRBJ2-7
CASSQKTGGYDEQYF